The rows below give T cell receptor beta chains drawn from one sample of a study of control samples from healthy donors and cancer patients. The protocol was immunoSEQ multiplex PCR, while the TCRdb copy is restricted to in-frame clones and leaves out a portion. The table includes over 200,000 clones, over 70% detected once. The sample consisted of PBMCs. These receptors were collected from a woman aged 55-69 years with lung cancer. The CDR3 runs from the conserved cysteine through the conserved F or W. D genes are given only for firm matches. Clone size appears in some rows only: once, few, many, or a class for an expanded clone.

>TRBJ1-1|TRBV30|once|12|NA
TGTGCCTGGAACCGTATGAACACTGAAGCTTTCTTT
CAWNRMNTEAFF
>TRBJ2-7|TRBV7-2|NA|16|TRBD2
TGTGCCAGCAGCCCTGGGGGAGGGCGGCAAAGGGACGAGCAGTACTTC
CASSPGGGRQRDEQYF
>TRBJ1-4|TRBV5-6|few|15|NA
TGTGCCAGCACGGGACGGGTTGCAACTAATGAAAAACTGTTTTTT
CASTGRVATNEKLFF
>TRBJ1-3|TRBV6-6|NA|15|NA
TGTGCCAGCAGTTACGAGGGGCGTCCTGGAAACACCATATATTTT
CASSYEGRPGNTIYF
>TRBJ1-1|TRBV5-4|NA|12|NA
TGTGCCAGCAGTAATTCCGGGACTGAAGCTTTCTTT
CASSNSGTEAFF
>TRBJ2-5|TRBV12-3/TRBV12-4|few|12|NA
TGTGCCAGCAGCCGGGACGTACAGACCCAGTACTTC
CASSRDVQTQYF
>TRBJ1-6|TRBV6-6|NA|16|TRBD1
TGTGCCAGCAGTAGACGACAGGGGGCCGGGGGTTCACCCCTCCACTTT
CASSRRQGAGGSPLHF
>TRBJ2-7|TRBV6-5|NA|15|TRBD2
TGTGCCAGCAGGATGGGACTAGCGGACTCCTACGAGCAGTACTTC
CASRMGLADSYEQYF
>TRBJ2-6|TRBV18|NA|12|NA
TGTGCCAGCTCACCTGGGGCCAACGTCCTGACTTTC
CASSPGANVLTF
>TRBJ2-7|TRBV5-1|NA|16|TRBD2
TGCGCCAGCAGCTTGGCGGGGGGGGTCCCATCCTACGAGCAGTACTTC
CASSLAGGVPSYEQYF
>TRBJ2-5|TRBV7-3|NA|14|NA
TGTGCCAGCAGCTTATTAACCCGGGAGGAGACCCAGTACTTC
CASSLLTREETQYF
>TRBJ2-5|TRBV5-1|NA|15|TRBD1
TGCGCCAGCAGCAGTGACAGGGGGCGGATAGAGACCCAGTACTTC
CASSSDRGRIETQYF
>TRBJ1-2|TRBV5-4|NA|16|TRBD1
TGTGCCAGCAGCTTGGGGGGGACAGGGGGCAACTATGGCTACACCTTC
CASSLGGTGGNYGYTF
>TRBJ2-7|TRBV5-1|NA|14|TRBD2
TGCGCCAGCAGCTTGAGCAGCGGGGCTTACGAGCAGTACTTC
CASSLSSGAYEQYF
>TRBJ2-7|TRBV18|few|13|NA
TGTGCCAGCTCACCACAGGGGTCCTACGAGCAGTACTTC
CASSPQGSYEQYF
>TRBJ1-6|TRBV2|NA|12|NA
TGTGCCAGCAGCGTGGGGGGATCACCCCTCCACTTT
CASSVGGSPLHF
>TRBJ2-7|TRBV11-2|NA|14|TRBD2
TGTGCCAGCAGCCGGAGGGAGGGCGGGTACGAGCAGTACTTC
CASSRREGGYEQYF
>TRBJ2-3|TRBV5-1|NA|15|TRBD1
TGCGCCAGCAGCTTCGGGCAGGGGGCTACAGATACGCAGTATTTT
CASSFGQGATDTQYF
>TRBJ1-4|TRBV5-4|once|15|TRBD1
TGTGCCAGCAGCTTGGGGACAGGGGCTAATGAAAAACTGTTTTTT
CASSLGTGANEKLFF
>TRBJ1-6|TRBV9|NA|14|NA
TGTGCCAGCACCGTAGCTCTGGATAATTCACCCCTCCACTTT
CASTVALDNSPLHF
>TRBJ1-6|TRBV5-6|NA|14|NA
TGTGCCAGCAGCAAGGGACGGAATAATTCACCCCTCCACTTT
CASSKGRNNSPLHF
>TRBJ2-5|TRBV7-2|NA|13|NA
TGTGCCAGCAGCTTGGTCAAGGGCGAGACCCAGTACTTC
CASSLVKGETQYF
>TRBJ1-1|TRBV2|NA|15|NA
TGTGCCAGCAGTGTGGCGTTACAGGGGAACACTGAAGCTTTCTTT
CASSVALQGNTEAFF
>TRBJ2-7|TRBV3-1/TRBV3-2|NA|11|NA
TGTGCCAGCAGCGGGGAGCACGAGCAGTACTTC
CASSGEHEQYF
>TRBJ2-5|TRBV6-5|NA|14|NA
TGTGCCAGCAGTCCCCTACAGGGTGGCGAGACCCAGTACTTC
CASSPLQGGETQYF
>TRBJ2-4|TRBV7-7|NA|20|NA
TGTGCCAGCAGAGTTATGGGCGATTGGAAAGGCGGTTGGGGCAAAAACATTCAGTACTTC
CASRVMGDWKGGWGKNIQYF
>TRBJ1-5|TRBV18|NA|15|NA
TGTGCCAGCTCACCACCGGGGGGGAGGGATCAGCCCCAGCATTTT
CASSPPGGRDQPQHF
>TRBJ1-6|TRBV6-5|NA|15|NA
TGTGCCGGCAGTTACGGGTCAAGACTGAATTCACCCCTCCACTTT
CAGSYGSRLNSPLHF
>TRBJ2-4|TRBV5-8|NA|15|NA
TGTGCCAGCAGCTCCGACCCGACAGGCAAAAACATTCAGTACTTC
CASSSDPTGKNIQYF
>TRBJ1-1|TRBV18|once|18|NA
TGTGCCAGCTCACCTATTTTAACCACTAGGGGGTCGGACACTGAAGCTTTCTTT
CASSPILTTRGSDTEAFF
>TRBJ2-1|TRBV29-1|NA|12|NA
TGCAGCGTTGGAGGGTCCTACAATGAGCAGTTCTTC
CSVGGSYNEQFF
>TRBJ1-1|TRBV28|once|15|NA
TGTGCCAGCAGTTTATCACCAGGAACGAACACTGAAGCTTTCTTT
CASSLSPGTNTEAFF
>TRBJ2-1|TRBV19|NA|18|TRBD1
TGTGCCAGTAGTCCTCAGCAGGACAGGGGGCTTTCTCACAATGAGCAGTTCTTC
CASSPQQDRGLSHNEQFF
>TRBJ2-7|TRBV2|NA|14|TRBD2
TGTGCCAGCAGTTCGGGACTAGCGGGAGGCGAGCAGTACTTC
CASSSGLAGGEQYF
>TRBJ2-5|TRBV7-9|NA|13|NA
TGTGCCAGCAGCCGTGAGGGGAAAGAGACCCAGTACTTC
CASSREGKETQYF
>TRBJ2-5|TRBV7-9|NA|11|NA
TGTGCCAGCAGCATTCAAGAGACCCAGTACTTC
CASSIQETQYF